The source of this TCR beta chain is a study of CD8+ T cells in alopecia areata. Study-wide findings and caveats: Normal skin contains resident alphabeta T cells, and these are also sequenced in scalp samples.

Researchers gathered lesional scalp punch biopsies and peripheral blood from patients with alopecia areata. Concerning this clone itself: Antigen specificity is unknown.

cDNA prepared by RNA extraction and subsequent reverse transcription served as the template for sequencing. Assay used: immunoSEQ multiplex PCR; TCRdb lists only in-frame clones, some missing. Of 150,000 to 200,000 clones listed, less than 75% are singletons. CDR1 is SEHNR, CDR2 FQNEAQ, per germline (reference sequence). The CDR3 consists of 15 residues. With 2 bases removed from V and 2 bases from J, the gap between germline ends came to 12 bases. V is TRBV7-9 and J is TRBJ2-5; no firm D call. The source is a human donor with alopecia areata. Sequencing was performed on CD8+ T cells sorted from blood, taken at week 0. CDR3 DNA sequence: TGTGCCAGCAGCTTACTCGTCGGGTCACAAGAGACCCAGTACTTC. This encodes CASSLLVGSQETQYF.